The subject of this entry is one T cell receptor beta chain. What it binds is not known. This CDR3 comprises 16 residues. Trimming stripped 2 bases from V and 6 bases from J, with 17 bases between. Germline values: CDR1 LGHNA, CDR2 YNFKEQ. The data stem from a study of siplizumab effects on memory and regulatory T cells. General study results and limits: Apparently key alloresponse contributors, naive T cells also seemed more diverse than memory cells.

Each sample yielded roughly 92,000 assayed TCR templates. The assay was immunoSEQ multiplex PCR, and TCRdb's table has in-frame clones only and misses some. The sample lists 99,000 or so clones; just over 90% were seen once. V gene TRBV4-2 combines with J gene TRBJ1-5; no firm D call. The receptor comes from a human donor in good health. Sequencing was performed on CD4+ T cells sorted from blood. In DNA, the CDR3 is TGTGCCAGCAGCCAAATGGCGGGCGTTCAAGGTCAGCCCCAGCATTTT. Translating it yields CASSQMAGVQGQPQHF.